This TCR beta chain was profiled in a study of cytomegalovirus exposure and HLA in healthy donors. Study context: In a later analysis, the roughly 110 validation repertoires were reported to have used the same platform as the roughly 730 first-cohort repertoires.

Method: immunoSEQ multiplex PCR; TCRdb's copy keeps in-frame clones and lacks some. The table records about 260,000 clones, 90% of them present only once. V lost 3 bases and J 4 bases, leaving 13 bases between the germline ends. Germline V gene lookup returns CDR1 SEHNR and CDR2 FQNEAQ (reference sequence). The CDR3 spans 15 residues. Study results and limitations: The authors enumerated some 160 TCR beta chains as linked to cytomegalovirus. Confirmation in vitro established that a few CMV-associated chains were specific for CMV antigens. A subsequent analysis found that TCR clusters from the first cohort also tended to co-occur in the roughly 120 validation repertoires, with approximately 95% of cluster scores above 0.

Points on this clone: Its antigen is not identified.

The TCR originated in a woman aged 30 to 39 in good health and CMV-seronegative. This chain uses TRBV7-9 with TRBJ2-1; a weak D match, TRBD1 (6 bases). Sequencing was done on a sample of PBMCs. CDR3 in amino acids: CASSFQQGYYNEQFF. CDR3 in DNA: TGTGCCAGCAGCTTCCAACAGGGATATTACAATGAGCAGTTCTTC.